This TCR beta chain was identified in a study of PD-1 blockade in classical Hodgkin lymphoma. Study-wide results and limits: Newly diagnosed patients had diversity similar to the baseline diversity of complete responders. The causes of the repertoire differences, possibly disease activity or prior therapy, remain undefined.

The sample's time point: cycle 4 day 1 (C4D1), after more than 5 weeks of nivolumab. Every one of the patients relapsed after autologous stem cell transplantation (brentuximab vedotin exposure was variable). Clones were read by immunoSEQ multiplex PCR, and TCRdb kept only the in-frame ones, dropping some. The data show over 75,000 clones, 90% seen once. CDR3 size: 15 residues. The V gene end was trimmed by 6 bases and the J gene end by 0 bases; junction bases not matched to a gene: 5. Germline CDR1 MNHNS, CDR2 SASEGT. Of note for this clone: Its antigen is undetermined.

This receptor was identified in a human donor with classical Hodgkin lymphoma. This specimen was peripheral blood mononuclear cells (PBMCs), taken before the fourth cycle of nivolumab. The chain is built from TRBV6-1 and TRBJ1-5; 7 bases fit TRBD1. The CDR3 loop is CASSADRDSNQPQHF. The CDR3 DNA reads TGTGCCAGCAGCGCAGACAGGGATAGCAATCAGCCCCAGCATTTT.